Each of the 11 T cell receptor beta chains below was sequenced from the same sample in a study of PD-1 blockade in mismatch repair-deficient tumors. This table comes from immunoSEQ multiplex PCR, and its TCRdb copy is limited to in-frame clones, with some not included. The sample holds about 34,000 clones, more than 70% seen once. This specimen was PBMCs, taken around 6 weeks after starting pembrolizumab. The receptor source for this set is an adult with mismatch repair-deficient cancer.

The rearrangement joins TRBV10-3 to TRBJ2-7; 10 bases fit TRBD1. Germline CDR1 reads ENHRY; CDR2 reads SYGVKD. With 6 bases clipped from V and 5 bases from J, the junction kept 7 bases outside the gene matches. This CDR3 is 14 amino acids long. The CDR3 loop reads CAIRGDRGPNEQYF. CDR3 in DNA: TGTGCCATCAGGGGGGACAGGGGTCCTAACGAGCAGTACTTC.

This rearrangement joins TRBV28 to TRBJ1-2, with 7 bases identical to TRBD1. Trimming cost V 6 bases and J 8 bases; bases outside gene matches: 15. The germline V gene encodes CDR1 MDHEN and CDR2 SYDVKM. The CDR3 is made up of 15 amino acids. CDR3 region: CASRSDREGAWGYTF. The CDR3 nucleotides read TGTGCCAGCAGATCTGACAGGGAAGGGGCGTGGGGCTACACCTTC.

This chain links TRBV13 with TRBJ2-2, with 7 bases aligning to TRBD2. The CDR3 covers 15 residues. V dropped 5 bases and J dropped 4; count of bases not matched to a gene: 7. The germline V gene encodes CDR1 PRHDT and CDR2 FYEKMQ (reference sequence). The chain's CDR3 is CASSTLRESTGELFF. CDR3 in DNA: TGTGCCAGCAGCACACTGCGGGAGAGCACCGGGGAGCTGTTTTTT.

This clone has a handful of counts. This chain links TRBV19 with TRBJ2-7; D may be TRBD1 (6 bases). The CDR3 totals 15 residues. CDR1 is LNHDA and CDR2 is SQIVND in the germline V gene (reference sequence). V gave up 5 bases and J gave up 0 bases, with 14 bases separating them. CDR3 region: CASSFGQTSSYEQYF. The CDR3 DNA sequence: TGTGCCAGTAGTTTTGGACAGACGAGCTCCTACGAGCAGTACTTC.

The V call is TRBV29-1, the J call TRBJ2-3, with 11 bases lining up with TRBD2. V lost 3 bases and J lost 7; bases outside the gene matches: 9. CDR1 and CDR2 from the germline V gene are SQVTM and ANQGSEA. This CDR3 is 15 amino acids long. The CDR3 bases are TGCAGCGTTGATAATTGGCTAGCGGGAGGAAATACGCAGTATTTT. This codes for CSVDNWLAGGNTQYF.

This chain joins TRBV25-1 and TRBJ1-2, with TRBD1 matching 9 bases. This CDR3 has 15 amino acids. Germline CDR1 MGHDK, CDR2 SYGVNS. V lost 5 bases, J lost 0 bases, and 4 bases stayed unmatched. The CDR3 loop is CASSSRQGANYGYTF. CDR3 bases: TGTGCCAGCAGTTCTCGACAGGGGGCTAACTATGGCTACACCTTC.

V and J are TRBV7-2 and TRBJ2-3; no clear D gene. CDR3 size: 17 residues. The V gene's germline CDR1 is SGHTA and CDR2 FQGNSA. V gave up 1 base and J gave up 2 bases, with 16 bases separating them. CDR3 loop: CASSLEARYLNTDTQYF. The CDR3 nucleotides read TGTGCCAGCAGCTTAGAGGCTAGGTACCTCAACACAGATACGCAGTATTTT.

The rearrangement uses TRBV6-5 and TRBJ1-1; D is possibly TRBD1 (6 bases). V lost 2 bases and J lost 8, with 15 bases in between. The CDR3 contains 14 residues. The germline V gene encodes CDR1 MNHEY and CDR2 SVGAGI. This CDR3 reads CASSYGWVRGEAFF. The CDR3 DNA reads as TGTGCCAGCAGTTACGGGTGGGTCAGGGGAGAAGCTTTCTTT.

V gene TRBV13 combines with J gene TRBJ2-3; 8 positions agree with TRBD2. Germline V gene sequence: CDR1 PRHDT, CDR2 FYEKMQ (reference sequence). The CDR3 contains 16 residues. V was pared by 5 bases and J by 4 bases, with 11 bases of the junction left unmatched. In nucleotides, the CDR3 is TGTGCCAGCAGCCTCCGATTAGCGGGAACGGCAGATACGCAGTATTTT. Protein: CASSLRLAGTADTQYF.

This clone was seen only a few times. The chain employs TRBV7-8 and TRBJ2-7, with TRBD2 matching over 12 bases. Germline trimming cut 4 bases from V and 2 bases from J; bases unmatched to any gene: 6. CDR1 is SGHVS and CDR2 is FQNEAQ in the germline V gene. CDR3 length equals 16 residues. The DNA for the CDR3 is TGTGCCAGCAGCTCAGGACTAGCGGGAAGAACCTACGAGCAGTACTTC. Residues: CASSSGLAGRTYEQYF.

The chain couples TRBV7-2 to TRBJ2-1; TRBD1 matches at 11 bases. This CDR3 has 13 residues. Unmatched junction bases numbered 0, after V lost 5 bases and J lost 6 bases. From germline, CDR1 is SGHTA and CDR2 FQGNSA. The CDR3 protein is CASSGTGGNEQFF. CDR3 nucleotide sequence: TGTGCCAGCAGCGGGACAGGGGGCAATGAGCAGTTCTTC.